One sample yielded the 8 T cell receptor beta chains listed below, sequenced in a study of T cells in Graves' hyperthyroidism and ophthalmopathy. TCR beta CDR3 regions were amplified from RNA. HTBI primers were used for first-round RT-PCR of the TCR CDR3. TCRdb ran MiXCR on the multiplex PCR reads and lists one entry per CDR3 protein. Of around 270,000 distinct CDR3 sequences in the sample, around 19% are singletons; the top ten hold just under 40%. The specimen was blood. These receptors were collected from a man aged 45-60 years with Graves' ophthalmopathy.

Many counts were recorded for this clonotype. CDR3 sequence reads: CAWSVAWMREQYF. CDR3 sequence (DNA): TGTGCCTGGAGTGTGGCATGGATGAGGGAGCAGTACTTC. The gene calls are TRBV30 and TRBJ2-7; no reliable D call. Trimming left V 0 bases short and J 7 bases short, with 13 bases between. The CDR3 loop spans 13 amino acids. Looked up from germline, CDR1 is GTSNPN and CDR2 is SVGIG (reference sequence).

Worth noting for this clonotype: A clone one base away is much larger, so this may be a read error. The chain links TRBV7-9 to TRBJ2-1; D possibly corresponds to TRBD2 (6 bases). This CDR3 spans 15 amino acids. Deletions cut 2 bases from V and 7 bases from J, with 15 bases between. Germline values: CDR1 SEHNR, CDR2 FQNEAQ (reference sequence). Written as DNA, the CDR3 is TGTGCCAGCAGCTTATTGGGGACTGGCGGAAATGAGCAGTTCTTC. Translated, it gives CASSLLGTGGNEQFF.

This clonotype was observed at least ten times. The chain recombines TRBV7-2 with TRBJ2-7; D is unresolved. CDR1 and CDR2 (germline): SGHTA, FQGNSA. This CDR3 is 12 amino acids long. V gave up 3 bases and J gave up 7 bases, with 10 bases separating them. The CDR3 region has the DNA TGTGCCAGCAGCTTTTCTTCCCGAGAGCAGTACTTC. Its protein product is CASSFSSREQYF.

This clonotype was seen ten or more times. The chain links TRBV9 to TRBJ2-2; D is unclear. CDR1 and CDR2 from the germline V gene are SGDLS and YYNGEE. The CDR3 totals 16 residues. V lost 0 bases and J 2 bases, leaving 11 bases between the germline ends. CDR3 sequence (DNA): TGTGCCAGCAGCGTAGTTCCCCAGGCTAACACCGGGGAGCTGTTTTTT. It translates to CASSVVPQANTGELFF.

The sample holds many counts of this clonotype. The chain links TRBV20-1 to TRBJ2-7; tentative D call: TRBD1 (6 bases). Trimming stripped 1 base from V and 7 bases from J, with 14 bases between. Germline V lookup: CDR1 DFQATT, CDR2 SNEGSKA (reference sequence). This CDR3 comprises 13 residues. The DNA for the CDR3 is TGCAGTGCTAGAGTAGGTGGGGGCAATGAGCAGTACTTC. It encodes CSARVGGGNEQYF.

This chain links TRBV20-1 with TRBJ2-5; D is possibly TRBD1 (6 bases). The CDR3 totals 14 residues. Trimming took off 5 bases at V and 0 bases at J, with 13 bases between the two ends. CDR1 DFQATT and CDR2 SNEGSKA come from the germline V gene (reference sequence). CDR3 sequence: CSAFSGQYQETQYF. CDR3 coding DNA: TGCAGTGCTTTTTCTGGACAGTACCAAGAGACCCAGTACTTC.

This clonotype was counted between two and nine times. J is TRBJ2-3 and V is TRBV9; D gene uncertain. Germline V CDR1 and CDR2: SGDLS, YYNGEE. The CDR3 is made up of 13 amino acids. V gave up 0 bases and J gave up 2 bases, with 4 bases separating them. As DNA, the CDR3 is TGTGCCAGCAGCGTAGAGTACACAGATACGCAGTATTTT. Protein: CASSVEYTDTQYF.

In this sample, this clonotype turned up a few times. This chain connects TRBV5-1 to TRBJ2-7, with D perhaps TRBD1 (6 bases). This CDR3 has 15 amino acids. Germline lookup yields CDR1 SGHRS and CDR2 YFSETQ. Trimming left V 0 bases short and J 0 bases short, with 10 bases between. The CDR3 loop is CASSLEGTYSYEQYF. CDR3 DNA sequence: TGCGCCAGCAGCTTGGAAGGGACATACTCCTACGAGCAGTACTTC. Together with reference TRBV5-1 and TRBJ2-7, the CDR3 gives the full variable domain: KAGVTQTPRYLIKTRGQQVTLSCSPISGHRSVSWYQQTPGQGLQFLFEYFSETQRNKGNFPGRFSGRQFSNSRSEMNVSTLELGDSALYLCASSLEGTYSYEQYFGPGTRLTVT.